These T cell receptor beta chains were read from a single sample in a study of cytomegalovirus exposure and HLA in healthy donors. Sequenced by immunoSEQ multiplex PCR; TCRdb stores in-frame clones only, minus some. The sample has roughly 200,000 clones, 60% to 80% seen once; the top ten hold just under 3%. The sample consisted of PBMCs. The receptors were sampled from a woman aged 25 to 45 in good health and CMV-seronegative. The CDR3 runs from the conserved cysteine through the conserved F or W. D genes are given only for firm matches. A clone size is listed for some rows: how often the clone was seen (once, few, many), or a class if it is expanded.

DNA: TGCGCCAGCCGGGGGGGCGTTTCCGGAGGGGAGCTGTTTTTT
CDR3: CASRGGVSGGELFF
J: TRBJ2-2
V: TRBV5-1
D: TRBD2
size: -

DNA: TGTGCCAGCAGCTTAGTCGAGCGGGGGAACCAAAACATTCAGTACTTC
CDR3: CASSLVERGNQNIQYF
J: TRBJ2-4
V: TRBV11-2
D: TRBD2
size: -

DNA: TGCGCCAGCAGCTTGGACAGGACAGGGGGCCGACCCGGGGCCAACGTCCTGACTTTC
CDR3: CASSLDRTGGRPGANVLTF
J: TRBJ2-6
V: TRBV5-1
D: TRBD1
size: -

DNA: TGTGCTAGTGGTTTGCTCCATGAGCAGTTCTTC
CDR3: CASGLLHEQFF
J: TRBJ2-1
V: TRBV12-5
D: -
size: -

DNA: TGTGCCAGCAGCCGATTGTTTCGGGATGAGCAGTTCTTC
CDR3: CASSRLFRDEQFF
J: TRBJ2-1
V: TRBV5-6
D: -
size: once

DNA: TGTGCCAGCAGCCCCCTCCGGAGTCGGACAGATACGCAGTATTTT
CDR3: CASSPLRSRTDTQYF
J: TRBJ2-3
V: TRBV7-8
D: -
size: -

DNA: TGCGCCAGCAGCCAAGGCGGGCCTGGCTACGAGCAGTACTTC
CDR3: CASSQGGPGYEQYF
J: TRBJ2-7
V: TRBV4-1
D: -
size: -

DNA: TGTGCCAGCAGCTTTGCGGGGGCGAGCAGAAACACCATATATTTT
CDR3: CASSFAGASRNTIYF
J: TRBJ1-3
V: TRBV7-6
D: -
size: -

DNA: TGTGCCTGGAGTGTACTCTGGGCCACAGATACGCAGTATTTT
CDR3: CAWSVLWATDTQYF
J: TRBJ2-3
V: TRBV30
D: -
size: -

DNA: TGTTCCAGCAGCCGGAGGTGGTCGTCTGGGGCCAACGTCCTGACTTTC
CDR3: CSSSRRWSSGANVLTF
J: TRBJ2-6
V: TRBV7-9
D: -
size: -

DNA: TGTGCCAGCAGTACGACAGGGTTCTACGAGCAGTACTTC
CDR3: CASSTTGFYEQYF
J: TRBJ2-7
V: TRBV27
D: TRBD1
size: -

DNA: TGTGCCAGTAGTATAGACAGGAACACTGAAGCTTTCTTT
CDR3: CASSIDRNTEAFF
J: TRBJ1-1
V: TRBV19
D: -
size: -

DNA: TGTGCCAGCAGTGAGACAGGGGCAGCTAACTATGGCTACACCTTC
CDR3: CASSETGAANYGYTF
J: TRBJ1-2
V: TRBV6-4
D: TRBD1
size: few

DNA: TGTGCCAGCAGGGCAGGGGCCGGGGGCAATCAGCCCCAGCATTTT
CDR3: CASRAGAGGNQPQHF
J: TRBJ1-5
V: TRBV6-1
D: -
size: -

DNA: TGTGCCAGCAGCGCTCGGACTAGCCGAGCCCCAGATACGCAGTATTTT
CDR3: CASSARTSRAPDTQYF
J: TRBJ2-3
V: TRBV7-8
D: TRBD2
size: -

DNA: TGTGCCAGCAGTTTAGGGCCAGGGGGGCCCACTGAAGCTTTCTTT
CDR3: CASSLGPGGPTEAFF
J: TRBJ1-1
V: TRBV28
D: TRBD1
size: -

DNA: TGTGCCAGTAGGCAGGGAATGAAAAAGGTGTTTTTT
CDR3: CASRQGMKKVFF
J: TRBJ1-4
V: TRBV19
D: -
size: few

DNA: TGCGCCAGCAGCTTGCACCCCCAGGGGTACTACGAGCAGTACTTC
CDR3: CASSLHPQGYYEQYF
J: TRBJ2-7
V: TRBV5-1
D: -
size: -

DNA: TGTGCCAGCAGTTACTCATCGGGGGGCGTCAACGAGCAGTACTTC
CDR3: CASSYSSGGVNEQYF
J: TRBJ2-7
V: TRBV6-5
D: -
size: -

DNA: TGTGCTACCCGGGACAGGGGGCGGGAAGATACGCAGTATTTT
CDR3: CATRDRGREDTQYF
J: TRBJ2-3
V: TRBV19
D: TRBD1
size: -

DNA: TGTGCCAGCAGTTTATGGCGGACTAGGACAGATACGCAGTATTTT
CDR3: CASSLWRTRTDTQYF
J: TRBJ2-3
V: TRBV27
D: TRBD2
size: -

DNA: TGTGCCAGCAGTGATTCTATCAATGAGCAGTTCTTC
CDR3: CASSDSINEQFF
J: TRBJ2-1
V: TRBV25-1
D: -
size: -

DNA: TGTGCCAGCAGTTTAAGTACAGGGAAAGAGACCCAGTACTTC
CDR3: CASSLSTGKETQYF
J: TRBJ2-5
V: TRBV27
D: -
size: -

DNA: TGCGCCGGCAGCCAAACGAGGGAGACCCAGTACTTC
CDR3: CAGSQTRETQYF
J: TRBJ2-5
V: TRBV4-1
D: -
size: -

DNA: TGTGCCATCAGTGAGGACCAAGTGACTTACTTC
CDR3: CAISEDQVTYF
J: TRBJ1-2
V: TRBV10-3
D: -
size: -

DNA: TGTGCCAGCAGCTTTGGGGGGGGGAGGGAGACCCAGTACTTC
CDR3: CASSFGGGRETQYF
J: TRBJ2-5
V: TRBV7-8
D: TRBD2
size: -

DNA: TGTGCCAGCAGTTACGCTGGACAGTCCTACGAGCAGTACTTC
CDR3: CASSYAGQSYEQYF
J: TRBJ2-7
V: TRBV6-5
D: -
size: -

DNA: TGTGCCAGCAGTCCCTTAAACAGGGGATTACTTTACGAGCAGTACTTC
CDR3: CASSPLNRGLLYEQYF
J: TRBJ2-7
V: TRBV27
D: TRBD1
size: -

DNA: TGCGCCAGCAGGGACACCGGGGGGGCAGGTGAGCAGTTCTTC
CDR3: CASRDTGGAGEQFF
J: TRBJ2-1
V: TRBV4-1
D: TRBD2
size: -

DNA: TGTGCCAGCAGTGTTTCAGGGCAAGAGACCCAGTACTTC
CDR3: CASSVSGQETQYF
J: TRBJ2-5
V: TRBV6-5
D: -
size: -

DNA: TGTGCTAGTGGTAGTTCGACAGAGAACACTGAAGCTTTCTTT
CDR3: CASGSSTENTEAFF
J: TRBJ1-1
V: TRBV12-5
D: -
size: -

DNA: TGTGCCAGCAGCTACTCGGGGAATCAGCCCCAGCATTTT
CDR3: CASSYSGNQPQHF
J: TRBJ1-5
V: TRBV7-2
D: -
size: -

DNA: TGTGCCAGCAGCCCCGGGACAGGGCGTACTGAAGCTTTCTTT
CDR3: CASSPGTGRTEAFF
J: TRBJ1-1
V: TRBV6-5
D: TRBD1
size: -